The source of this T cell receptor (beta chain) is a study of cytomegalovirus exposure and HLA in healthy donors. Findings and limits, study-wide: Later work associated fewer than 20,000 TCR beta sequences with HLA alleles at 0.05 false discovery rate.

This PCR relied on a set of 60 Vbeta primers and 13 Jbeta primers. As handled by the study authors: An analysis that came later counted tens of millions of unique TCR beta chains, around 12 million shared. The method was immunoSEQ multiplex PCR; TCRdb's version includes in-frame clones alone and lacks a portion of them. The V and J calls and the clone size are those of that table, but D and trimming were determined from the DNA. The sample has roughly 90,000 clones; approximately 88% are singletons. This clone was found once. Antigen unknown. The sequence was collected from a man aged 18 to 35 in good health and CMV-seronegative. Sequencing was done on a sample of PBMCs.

As DNA, the CDR3 is TGTGCCAGCAGTTTTGAGGGGGGGGCCTCCAATCAGCCCCAGCATTTT. This encodes CASSFEGGASNQPQHF. V usage is TRBV28 and J usage is TRBJ1-5; TRBD1 is a possible D gene (6 bases). Germline lookup yields CDR1 MDHEN and CDR2 SYDVKM. This CDR3 is built from 16 residues. The germline V and J ends were trimmed by 3 bases and 3 bases, with 15 bases remaining between them.